This is a list of T cell receptor beta chains from one sample in a study of T cells in Graves' hyperthyroidism and ophthalmopathy. TCRdb itself ran the multiplex PCR reads through MiXCR, one entry per CDR3 protein. The sample consists of around 350,000 distinct CDR3 sequences, about 15% of them appearing once. The sample was blood. The receptor set was obtained from a young woman with Graves' hyperthyroidism that later progressed to Graves' ophthalmopathy. The CDR3 runs from the conserved cysteine through the conserved F or W. D genes are given only for firm matches. Clone size is stated in some rows and not others, as once, few, many or a class when expanded.

J | D | V | size | CDR3 | DNA
TRBJ1-6 | NA | TRBV7-6 | NA | CASSLASTNNSPLHF | TGTGCCAGCAGCTTAGCCAGTACTAATAATTCACCCCTCCACTTT
TRBJ2-1 | TRBD2 | TRBV7-9 | few | CASSSTEGLAGYNEQFF | TGTGCCAGCAGCTCGACAGAGGGACTAGCGGGATACAATGAGCAGTTCTTC
TRBJ1-6 | TRBD1 | TRBV2 | many | CASSEDRGYNSPLHF | TGTGCCAGCAGTGAAGACAGGGGATATAATTCACCCCTCCACTTT
TRBJ1-1 | NA | TRBV13 | many | CASSDGRWNTEAFF | TGTGCCAGCAGTGATGGACGCTGGAACACTGAAGCTTTCTTT
TRBJ2-2 | TRBD2 | TRBV7-8 | NA | CASSVTSGRALGTGELFF | TGTGCCAGCAGCGTGACTAGCGGGAGGGCCCTCGGCACCGGGGAGCTGTTTTTT
TRBJ2-1 | NA | TRBV3-1 | many | CASSPGLDNEQFF | TGTGCCAGCAGCCCCGGACTTGACAATGAGCAGTTCTTC
TRBJ2-3 | TRBD2 | TRBV7-3 | many | CASSLSGGRGTDTQYF | TGTGCCAGCAGCTTATCGGGCGGGAGGGGCACAGATACGCAGTATTTT
TRBJ2-7 | NA | TRBV4-1 | few | CASSQGHPALEQYF | TGCGCCAGCAGCCAAGGTCACCCGGCGCTGGAGCAGTACTTC
TRBJ2-3 | NA | TRBV2 | NA | CASSEASRDGRTDTQYF | TGTGCCAGCAGTGAAGCCTCCCGGGACGGGCGCACAGATACGCAGTATTTT
TRBJ2-3 | TRBD2 | TRBV7-6 | few | CASRGLAGAWSTDTQYF | TGTGCCAGCAGAGGACTAGCGGGAGCCTGGAGCACAGATACGCAGTATTTT
TRBJ2-6 | TRBD2 | TRBV15 | NA | CATSPLGGGDGANVLTF | TGTGCCACCAGCCCTTTGGGCGGGGGAGACGGGGCCAACGTCCTGACTTTC
TRBJ2-5 | TRBD2 | TRBV12-3/TRBV12-4 | many | CASNLSGSQETQYF | TGTGCCAGCAACCTTAGCGGGAGCCAAGAGACCCAGTACTTC
TRBJ2-3 | NA | TRBV3-1 | few | CASSQVGTGDGVQYF | TGTGCCAGCAGCCAAGTGGGTACTGGGGATGGTGTGCAGTATTTT
TRBJ2-1 | NA | TRBV27 | few | CASSFGAAPSEVNEQFF | TGTGCCAGCAGTTTTGGGGCGGCCCCATCAGAGGTCAATGAGCAGTTCTTC
TRBJ2-3 | NA | TRBV28 | many | CASSPRVFDTQYF | TGTGCCAGCAGCCCTCGGGTGTTCGATACGCAGTATTTT
TRBJ2-5 | NA | TRBV12-3/TRBV12-4 | many | CASSYGVPETQYF | TGTGCCAGCAGTTATGGGGTCCCAGAGACCCAGTACTTC
TRBJ2-1 | TRBD2 | TRBV6-5 | many | CASSYAGLGSFSYNEQFF | TGTGCCAGCAGTTACGCGGGACTAGGGAGTTTCTCCTACAATGAGCAGTTCTTC
TRBJ2-1 | NA | TRBV27 | NA | CASSLSGDPSYNEQFF | TGTGCCAGCAGCCTCTCCGGGGATCCGTCCTACAATGAGCAGTTCTTC
TRBJ2-7 | TRBD2 | TRBV6-2/TRBV6-3 | many | CASSPGTSGHSYEQYF | TGTGCCAGCAGTCCCGGGACTAGCGGTCATTCCTACGAGCAGTACTTC
TRBJ2-1 | NA | TRBV27 | many | CASSFDRFPYNEQFF | TGTGCCAGCAGTTTCGACAGGTTCCCCTACAATGAGCAGTTCTTC
TRBJ2-7 | NA | TRBV6-1 | few | CASATSSPYEQYF | TGTGCCAGCGCCACTAGCTCCCCCTACGAGCAGTACTTC
TRBJ2-1 | NA | TRBV7-8 | many | CASSSNERYNEQFF | TGTGCCAGCAGCTCTAACGAAAGATACAATGAGCAGTTCTTC
TRBJ2-7 | TRBD2 | TRBV6-2/TRBV6-3 | NA | CASSWVSVVMTSFYEQYF | TGTGCCAGCAGTTGGGTTTCCGTCGTTATGACTAGCTTCTACGAGCAGTACTTC
TRBJ2-7 | NA | TRBV20-1 | many | CSAVLLTYEQYF | TGCAGTGCTGTGCTACTGACCTACGAGCAGTACTTC
TRBJ2-5 | NA | TRBV20-1 | many | CSARGASEIGTQYF | TGCAGTGCGCGAGGGGCTAGCGAGATCGGGACCCAGTACTTC
TRBJ1-1 | NA | TRBV3-1 | many | CASSQSDTNTEAFF | TGTGCCAGCAGCCAATCAGACACCAACACTGAAGCTTTCTTT
TRBJ2-7 | TRBD1 | TRBV2 | many | CARGSTGGKHEQYF | TGTGCCAGGGGGTCTACAGGGGGCAAACACGAGCAGTACTTC
TRBJ2-7 | NA | TRBV7-8 | NA | CASRSPIVGLPSYEQYF | TGTGCCAGCAGGTCGCCCATCGTGGGACTTCCTAGCTACGAGCAGTACTTC
TRBJ2-7 | NA | TRBV7-2 | once | CASSILPDWISYEQYF | TGTGCCAGCAGTATACTTCCGGACTGGATCTCCTACGAGCAGTACTTC
TRBJ1-4 | NA | TRBV20-1 | many | CSARQRVNEKLFF | TGCAGTGCTAGACAGCGGGTGAATGAAAAACTGTTTTTT
TRBJ1-2 | NA | TRBV3-1 | many | CASSQAGRIGYTF | TGTGCCAGCAGCCAAGCGGGCCGCATCGGCTACACCTTC
TRBJ2-3 | TRBD2 | TRBV7-2 | few | CASRPPGGQGDTQYF | TGTGCCAGCAGACCTCCGGGAGGCCAGGGAGATACGCAGTATTTT
TRBJ2-6 | TRBD2 | TRBV4-1 | NA | CASSWREGGANVLTF | TGCGCCAGCAGCTGGCGGGAGGGCGGGGCCAACGTCCTGACTTTC
TRBJ2-1 | NA | TRBV6-6 | many | CASSYSGFDSSYNEQFF | TGTGCCAGCAGTTACTCGGGGTTCGACAGCTCCTACAATGAGCAGTTCTTC
TRBJ1-1 | NA | TRBV14 | NA | CASSYLTRTDTEAFF | TGTGCCAGCAGCTATCTAACTAGGACAGACACTGAAGCTTTCTTT
TRBJ1-1 | TRBD1 | TRBV14 | few | CASSQAGQGMAEAFF | TGTGCCAGCAGCCAAGCCGGACAGGGTATGGCTGAAGCTTTCTTT
TRBJ2-1 | TRBD1 | TRBV12-3/TRBV12-4 | many | CASSLARGPNNEQFF | TGTGCCAGCAGTTTAGCCAGGGGGCCCAACAATGAGCAGTTCTTC
TRBJ1-1 | NA | TRBV3-1 | many | CASSQGHGGVAFF | TGTGCCAGCAGCCAAGGACACGGAGGAGTAGCTTTCTTT
TRBJ2-5 | TRBD2 | TRBV6-1 | few | CASIRDISGLAGKETQYF | TGTGCCAGCATTAGGGACATCTCCGGACTAGCGGGAAAGGAGACCCAGTACTTC
TRBJ2-1 | NA | TRBV7-8 | many | CASSFRGSGNEQFF | TGTGCCAGCAGCTTTAGAGGGAGCGGTAATGAGCAGTTCTTC
TRBJ2-3 | TRBD2 | TRBV11-2 | NA | CASSPRGTSGRADTQYF | TGTGCCAGCAGCCCCCGCGGGACTAGCGGGAGGGCAGATACGCAGTATTTT
TRBJ2-7 | NA | TRBV27 | many | CASSFRQSPYEQYF | TGTGCCAGCAGTTTTCGCCAGAGTCCCTACGAGCAGTACTTC
TRBJ2-5 | NA | TRBV12-3/TRBV12-4 | few | CASSYDGGVGETQYF | TGTGCCAGCAGTTACGACGGAGGGGTAGGAGAGACCCAGTACTTC
TRBJ2-1 | NA | TRBV5-1 | many | CASSLATGTNYNEQFF | TGCGCCAGCAGCTTGGCTACCGGGACAAACTACAATGAGCAGTTCTTC